Below, 18 T cell receptor beta chains from the same sample are listed, as sequenced in a study of cytomegalovirus exposure and HLA in healthy donors. The PCR had 60 Vbeta and 13 Jbeta primers. Method: immunoSEQ multiplex PCR; TCRdb's copy keeps in-frame clones and lacks some. The data contain some 200,000 clones, roughly 76% of them singletons. Source material: PBMCs. The source is a man in his forties in good health and CMV-seropositive.

V and J are TRBV6-5 and TRBJ2-1; the D gene is possibly TRBD1 (5 bases). The CDR3 consists of 14 residues. V dropped 2 bases and J dropped 9 bases, with 14 bases sitting between them. Per germline, CDR1 MNHEY and CDR2 SVGAGI. In DNA form, the CDR3 reads TGTGCCAGCAGTTACGATGGGGTAGGGGTTGAGCAGTTCTTC. Translating it yields CASSYDGVGVEQFF.

The CDR3 DNA sequence: TGTGCCAGCAGCTCCCCGGGACACGGGAACACTGAAGCTTTCTTT. Translating gives CASSSPGHGNTEAFF. The rearrangement links TRBV5-4 to TRBJ1-1, with D possibly TRBD1 on 6 matching bases. The V gene lost 3 bases and the J gene lost 1 base, with 13 bases spanning the gap. The CDR3 extends over 15 amino acids. CDR1 and CDR2 from the germline V gene are SGHNT and YYREEE (reference sequence).

The CDR3 DNA reads TGTGCCAGCAGCCTAGGCAGCGGTCAGCCCCAGCATTTT. Its protein product is CASSLGSGQPQHF. V usage is TRBV4-2 and J usage is TRBJ1-5; D is undetermined. Germline V gene lookup returns CDR1 LGHNA and CDR2 YNFKEQ. V lost 4 bases to trimming and J lost 6 bases, with 10 bases between them. This CDR3 region has 13 residues.

The J gene is TRBJ2-7, the V gene TRBV5-4; 11 bases are shared with TRBD2. The germline V gene has CDR1 SGHNT and CDR2 YYREEE (reference sequence). There are 15 residues in the CDR3. With 7 bases clipped from V and 0 bases from J, the junction kept 6 bases outside the gene matches. Written as DNA, the CDR3 is TGTGCCAGCTCCCTAGCGGGGGGAATCTCCTACGAGCAGTACTTC. This gives the protein CASSLAGGISYEQYF.

This clone was observed a handful of times. This rearrangement joins TRBV28 to TRBJ2-3; maybe TRBD2 (6 bases). CDR3 length: 15 residues. CDR1 MDHEN and CDR2 SYDVKM come from the germline V gene. With 5 bases removed from V and 0 bases from J, the gap between germline ends came to 12 bases. The CDR3 nucleotides are TGTGCCAGCAGTCGGAGGGGCCCAAGCACAGATACGCAGTATTTT. Translation: CASSRRGPSTDTQYF.

The chain has TRBV25-1 and TRBJ2-7; the D is unclear. CDR1 and CDR2 (germline): MGHDK, SYGVNS. The V gene lost 5 bases and the J gene lost 7 bases, with 12 bases spanning the gap. The CDR3 is made up of 12 amino acids. CDR3 bases: TGTGCCAGCAGTTACCACCTAGGAGAGCAGTACTTC. Translating it yields CASSYHLGEQYF.

The chain links TRBV6-6 to TRBJ2-2; 7 bases align to TRBD2. Germline lookup yields CDR1 MNHNY and CDR2 SVGAGI (reference sequence). This CDR3 is built from 15 residues. V was clipped by 6 bases and J by 1 base; unmatched bases: 5. The CDR3 DNA is TGTGCCAGCAGACCGCAGCGGGGGAACACCGGGGAGCTGTTTTTT. It codes for CASRPQRGNTGELFF.

This rearrangement joins TRBV7-6 to TRBJ2-1; 12 bases are a match to TRBD2. The CDR3 extends over 16 amino acids. CDR1 and CDR2 (germline): SGHVS, FNYEAQ. Trimming removed 3 bases from V and 10 bases from J; junction bases left unmatched: 10. The CDR3 spells CASSFRSTSGGGEQFF. CDR3 DNA: TGTGCCAGCAGCTTTAGGTCGACTAGCGGGGGCGGGGAGCAGTTCTTC.

The rearrangement joins TRBV6-1 to TRBJ1-2, with D perhaps matching TRBD1 (6 bases). CDR3 length equals 14 residues. From germline, CDR1 is MNHNS and CDR2 SASEGT. V was trimmed by 5 bases and J by 5 bases, leaving 15 bases between them. The CDR3 here is CASSPLTGGYGYTF. CDR3 sequence (DNA): TGTGCCAGCAGTCCCTTGACAGGAGGTTATGGCTACACCTTC.

For the CDR3, the DNA is TGTGCCAGCTGTTGGACAGGGGCAAACACTGAAGCTTTCTTT. The encoded protein is CASCWTGANTEAFF. This rearrangement joins TRBV6-5 to TRBJ1-1; 9 bases align to TRBD1. The germline V gene encodes CDR1 MNHEY and CDR2 SVGAGI. The CDR3 has 14 amino acids. V dropped 8 bases and J dropped 2; count of bases not matched to a gene: 6.

The J gene is TRBJ1-3, the V gene TRBV5-1, with 8 positions matching TRBD1. The CDR3 is made up of 16 amino acids. Per the germline V gene, CDR1 is SGHRS and CDR2 is YFSETQ. The junction had 4 bases not matched to a gene; V was cut back by 2 bases and J by 0 bases. CDR3 DNA: TGCGCCAGCAGCTTATCCGACAGGGGCTCTGGAAACACCATATATTTT. Translating gives CASSLSDRGSGNTIYF.

This chain links TRBV5-5 with TRBJ2-7, with 7 bases matching TRBD1. This CDR3 is built from 16 residues. Trimming took 1 base from V and 3 from J; bases not matched to a gene: 10. CDR1 SGHKS and CDR2 YYEKEE come from the germline V gene (reference sequence). The CDR3 DNA reads TGTGCCAGCAGCTTGAATCCGGGACAGATAAGCTACGAGCAGTACTTC. Its protein is CASSLNPGQISYEQYF.

The rearrangement links TRBV19 to TRBJ2-1, with 10 bases identical to TRBD1. CDR3 size: 16 residues. Germline CDR1 LNHDA, CDR2 SQIVND (reference sequence). Losses at the gene ends were 7 bases for V and 0 bases for J; bases not matched to a gene: 6. The CDR3 loop reads CASKATGGASYNEQFF. The CDR3 DNA sequence: TGTGCCAGTAAAGCGACAGGGGGCGCCTCCTACAATGAGCAGTTCTTC.

Remarks on this clone: A read error may account for a junction end that differs from germline. The chain recombines TRBV7-9 with TRBJ1-2; no firm D call. This CDR3 has 15 amino acids. The germline CDR1 and CDR2 sequences are SEHNR and FQNEAQ (reference sequence). The CDR3 loop reads CSSSLAAASNYGYTF. CDR3 coding DNA: TGTTCCAGCAGCTTAGCAGCGGCGTCTAACTATGGCTACACCTTC.

In this sample, this clone turned up once. The rearrangement uses TRBV27 and TRBJ1-2, with D possibly being TRBD1 (5 bases). The germline V gene has CDR1 MNHEY and CDR2 SMNVEV (reference sequence). The CDR3 runs 12 residues. V was clipped by 8 bases and J by 4 bases, with 11 bases between them. CDR3 coding DNA: TGTGCCAGCTCTCAAAGGGGCTATGGCTACACCTTC. It translates to CASSQRGYGYTF.

This clone was detected a few times. At the DNA level, this CDR3 is encoded by other sequences in the same sample as well. This rearrangement joins TRBV6-5 to TRBJ1-5; D is unresolved. This CDR3 is built from 14 residues. Germline V gives CDR1 MNHEY, CDR2 SVGAGI. V lost 2 bases and J lost 1, with 6 bases in between. CDR3 amino acids: CASSYAGSNQPQHF. DNA of the CDR3: TGTGCCAGCAGTTACGCCGGGAGCAATCAGCCCCAGCATTTT.

The chain is built from TRBV4-1 and TRBJ2-5; 7 nucleotides line up with TRBD1. The assigned J gene may be wrong: the sequence end matches TRBJ2-7 better. CDR1 is MGHRA and CDR2 is YSYEKL in the germline V gene. This CDR3 is built from 15 residues. CDR3 sequence reads: CASSQAPGQNYEQYF. The DNA for the CDR3 is TGCGCCAGCAGCCAAGCTCCGGGACAGAACTACGAGCAGTACTTC.

The chain recombines TRBV27 with TRBJ2-7; TRBD2 might be the D (6 bases). This CDR3 has 14 amino acids. V dropped 5 bases and J dropped 1 base, with 12 bases sitting between them. Germline V gene lookup returns CDR1 MNHEY and CDR2 SMNVEV (reference sequence). The CDR3, as DNA: TGTGCCAGCAGTCGACTCGCGGGGTCCTACGAGCAGTACTTC. This translates into CASSRLAGSYEQYF.